The present TCR beta chain was sequenced within a study of shared clonotypes between healthy human individuals. The authors ran the assay at deep level. Profiling relied on immunoSEQ multiplex PCR, and the TCRdb table lists in-frame clones only, not all of them. The table has about 1.1 million clones, around 82% seen once. Whole-study findings and limits: Owing to a small donor count, the genetic and exposure-history diversity represented was limited. The sharing of about 5% of naive CD4 clonotypes was seen across a handful of donors. Even with large depth, rarefaction showed that sorted-subset sequencing was incomplete.

Note on this clone: The antigen remains undetermined.

The receptor's source is a man between 18 and 35 years old in good health. Some clones in this sample may be carry-over from other donors' samples. Sequences were obtained from memory CD4+ T cells from PBMCs. Indicated subset: CD45RA-negative fraction.

In nucleotides, the CDR3 is TGCGCCAGCAGCCAAGAGGTGGGAACGAACACCGGGGAGCTGTTTTTT. It encodes CASSQEVGTNTGELFF. The chain couples TRBV4-1 to TRBJ2-2; D unresolved. Germline V gene data show CDR1 as MGHRA and CDR2 as YSYEKL. Between the trimmed V and J ends, which lost 0 bases and 0 bases, there was a span of 8 bases. The CDR3 runs to 16 residues.